Each of the 8 T cell receptor beta chains below was sequenced from the same sample in a study of long-term antiretroviral therapy in people with HIV. Version v3.0 of the immunoSEQ assay ran at survey level. Assay: immunoSEQ multiplex PCR; the TCRdb copy retains only in-frame clones and omits some. There are more than 25,000 clones in the sample; approximately 90% occur only once, and 3.6% lies in the top ten. The specimen was unsorted PBMCs, collected 1.8 years after starting antiretroviral therapy. The receptors derive from a woman under 30 with HIV.

This chain uses TRBV7-6 with TRBJ2-1; TRBD2 might be the D (5 bases). This CDR3 has 15 residues. The V end lost 3 bases, the J end lost 0 bases, and 9 bases lay between the germline ends. The germline gives CDR1 SGHVS, CDR2 FNYEAQ. In nucleotides, the CDR3 is TGTGCCAGCAGCTTGAGGGTCCGCTCCTACAATGAGCAGTTCTTC. It translates to CASSLRVRSYNEQFF.

The V gene is TRBV28, the J gene TRBJ2-7; D is unresolved. The germline gives CDR1 MDHEN, CDR2 SYDVKM. This CDR3 contains 12 residues. Trimming stripped 7 bases from V and 4 bases from J, with 11 bases between. The CDR3: CASTSRRYEQYF. Written as DNA, the CDR3 is TGTGCCAGCACCTCGCGGAGATACGAGCAGTACTTC.

This chain uses TRBV4-3 with TRBJ2-3; D gene ambiguous. The CDR3 has 15 amino acids. Germline V gene sequence: CDR1 LGHNA, CDR2 YSLEER. The V end was cut by 0 bases, the J end by 2 bases, with 9 bases between. The CDR3 sequence is CASSQERPSTDTQYF. CDR3 coding DNA: TGCGCCAGCAGCCAAGAACGACCTTCCACAGATACGCAGTATTTT.

The chain has TRBV19 and TRBJ1-2; TRBD1 matches 8 bases. Per germline, CDR1 LNHDA and CDR2 SQIVND (reference sequence). The CDR3 covers 16 residues. V gave up 6 bases and J gave up 2 bases; unmatched junction bases: 11. CDR3 DNA sequence: TGTGCCAGTAGCCCACGGACAGGGCGAGGGAACTATGGCTACACCTTC. It is translated as CASSPRTGRGNYGYTF.

This clone was seen a few times. This chain uses TRBV19 with TRBJ2-2; 8 nucleotides line up with TRBD1. J was trimmed by 0 bases and V by 5 bases; bases with no gene match: 8. Germline values: CDR1 LNHDA, CDR2 SQIVND (reference sequence). The CDR3 contains 17 residues. CDR3 loop: CASSPRQGNANTGELFF. CDR3 nucleotides: TGTGCCAGTAGTCCTCGACAGGGGAATGCGAACACCGGGGAGCTGTTTTTT.

The gene calls are TRBV5-6 and TRBJ2-7, with 9 bases fitting TRBD1. CDR3 length: 15 residues. Germline CDR1 is SGHDT and CDR2 is YYEEEE. V lost 0 bases to trimming and J lost 0 bases; unmatched junction nucleotides: 1. As DNA, the CDR3 is TGTGCCAGCAGCTTGGTGGACAGGGGCTCCTACGAGCAGTACTTC. Translation: CASSLVDRGSYEQYF.

The chain has TRBV7-9 and TRBJ2-7, with 14 nucleotides matching TRBD2. Germline CDR1 reads SEHNR; CDR2 reads FQNEAQ (reference sequence). The CDR3 contains 15 residues. J lost 2 bases, V lost 6 bases, and 3 bases had no gene match. CDR3 residues: CASSRTSGRTYEQYF. DNA of the CDR3: TGTGCCAGCAGTCGGACTAGCGGGAGGACCTACGAGCAGTACTTC. Using reference TRBV7-9 and TRBJ2-7 for the parts outside the CDR3, the full variable domain is DTGVSQNPRHKITKRGQNVTFRCDPISEHNRLYWYRQTLGQGPEFLTYFQNEAQLEKSRLLSDRFSAERPKGSFSTLEIQRTEQGDSAMYLCASSRTSGRTYEQYFGPGTRLTVT.

The genes are TRBV7-9 and TRBJ1-6, with 7 bases fitting TRBD1. The CDR3 runs to 15 residues. The germline gives CDR1 SEHNR, CDR2 FQNEAQ (reference sequence). V lost 5 bases to trimming and J lost 5 bases; unmatched junction nucleotides: 6. The CDR3 sequence: CASSPPDRNNSPLHF. DNA for the CDR3: TGTGCCAGCAGCCCCCCGGACAGGAATAATTCACCCCTCCACTTT.